These 9 T cell receptor beta chains came from one sample sequenced in a study of regulatory T cells in long-lasting Graves disease. As to time point: newly diagnosed GD, antithyroid drugs for less than 3 months. From PBMCs, RNA was extracted and then used to make the TCR library. CDR3-region Arm-PCR and iRepertoire HTBI primers produced the TCR beta libraries. A single record per CDR3 protein comes from TCRdb applying MiXCR to the multiplex PCR reads. The sample comprises under 500,000 distinct CDR3 sequences, over 15% of which are singletons, and about 11% rests with the top ten. The data were also submitted as part of a second study, on T cells in Graves' hyperthyroidism and ophthalmopathy.

This sample comprised peripheral blood mononuclear cells (PBMCs), obtained at new diagnosis, from a patient treated with antithyroid drugs. Receptor source: a woman under 40 with Graves disease.

This clonotype was recorded at least ten times. The chain couples TRBV5-5 to TRBJ1-2; 12 nucleotides match TRBD1. The length of the CDR3 is 15 residues. Germline lookup yields CDR1 SGHKS and CDR2 YYEKEE (reference sequence). V gave up 4 bases and J gave up 8 bases; unmatched junction bases: 9. This CDR3 reads CASSQPGQGAWGYTF. The CDR3 DNA reads TGTGCCAGCAGCCAGCCGGGACAGGGGGCCTGGGGCTACACCTTC.

This clonotype was counted at least ten times. The chain links TRBV28 to TRBJ2-5; possibly TRBD2 for D (5 bases). The CDR3 is made up of 16 amino acids. The germline CDR1 and CDR2 sequences are MDHEN and SYDVKM. Trimming cost V 6 bases and J 3 bases, with 20 bases left between them. The DNA of the CDR3 is TGTGCCAGCAGGCCTAAAAACGTCCAGCGGAAAGAGACCCAGTACTTC. This sequence encodes CASRPKNVQRKETQYF.

The chain is built from TRBV11-3 and TRBJ2-2; D ambiguous. Germline CDR1 reads SGHNT; CDR2 reads YENEEA. Trimming took off 4 bases at V and 8 bases at J, with 8 bases between the two ends. This CDR3 has 12 amino acids. The CDR3 nucleotides read TGTGCCAGCAGCTCCATTCCGGGGGAGCTGTTTTTT. This gives the protein CASSSIPGELFF.

The table lists this clonotype with a few counts. The V call is TRBV19, the J call TRBJ2-1, with TRBD2 matching over 7 bases. V shed 0 bases and J 4 bases; nucleotides not matched to a gene: 9. This CDR3 is built from 17 residues. CDR1 is LNHDA and CDR2 is SQIVND in the germline V gene (reference sequence). The CDR3 DNA is TGTGCCAGTAGTATAGATCTAGGTGGGAGGGCGTACAATGAGCAGTTCTTC. It translates to CASSIDLGGRAYNEQFF. The complete variable domain, with remaining parts taken from reference TRBV19 and TRBJ2-1, reads DGGITQSPKYLFRKEGQNVTLSCEQNLNHDAMYWYRQDPGQGLRLIYYSQIVNDFQKGDIAEGYSVSREKKESFPLTVTSAQKNPTAFYLCASSIDLGGRAYNEQFFGPGTRLTVL.

This clonotype showed up many times. The V and J genes are TRBV7-2 and TRBJ2-7; D ambiguous. This CDR3 is built from 14 residues. V was clipped by 8 bases and J by 3 bases, with 17 bases between them. CDR1 is SGHTA and CDR2 is FQGNSA in the germline V gene. The CDR3 DNA sequence: TGTGCCAGCGCTGGTGGCGGATCCCACTACGAGCAGTACTTC. Its protein product is CASAGGGSHYEQYF.

This clonotype was picked up a small number of times. The chain combines TRBV4-3 with TRBJ1-1; D not resolved. Germline V CDR1 and CDR2: LGHNA, YSLEER. The CDR3 is 17 residues long. The V end was cut by 0 bases, the J end by 1 base, with 15 bases between. The CDR3 region has the DNA TGCGCCAGCAGCCAAGATGTCTACGTTACACCGAACACTGAAGCTTTCTTT. This sequence encodes CASSQDVYVTPNTEAFF.

This clonotype showed up just once. CDR3 in DNA: TGTGCCAATAGGCGGGACAGGGTGCGTGAAAAACTGTTTTTT. Its protein is CANRRDRVREKLFF. The chain couples TRBV2 to TRBJ1-4, with TRBD1 matching over 9 bases. In germline, CDR1 is SNHLY, CDR2 FYNNEI. This CDR3 is 14 amino acids long. The ends lost 10 bases at V and 7 bases at J; junction bases unmatched: 10.

This clonotype was found many times. The chain combines TRBV27 with TRBJ1-1, with D possibly TRBD1 on 5 matching bases. This CDR3 is 12 amino acids long. Trimming removed 4 bases from V and 8 bases from J, with 11 bases in between. Germline lookup yields CDR1 MNHEY and CDR2 SMNVEV (reference sequence). CDR3 bases: TGTGCCAGCAGTTCGGGGCTTCGGGAAGCTTTCTTT. It specifies CASSSGLREAFF.

A remark on this clonotype: A much larger clone lies one base from this, so it may be a read error. The chain recombines TRBV12-3 or TRBV12-4 with TRBJ1-2, with TRBD1 matching over 10 bases. The CDR3 sequence is 19 residues long. The V gene end was trimmed by 3 bases and the J gene end by 3 bases; junction bases not matched to a gene: 16. CDR3 bases: TGTGCCAGCAGTTTCTCCTCCGGGACAGGGGAGCAGCTAGACTATGGCTACACCTTC. Translating it yields CASSFSSGTGEQLDYGYTF.